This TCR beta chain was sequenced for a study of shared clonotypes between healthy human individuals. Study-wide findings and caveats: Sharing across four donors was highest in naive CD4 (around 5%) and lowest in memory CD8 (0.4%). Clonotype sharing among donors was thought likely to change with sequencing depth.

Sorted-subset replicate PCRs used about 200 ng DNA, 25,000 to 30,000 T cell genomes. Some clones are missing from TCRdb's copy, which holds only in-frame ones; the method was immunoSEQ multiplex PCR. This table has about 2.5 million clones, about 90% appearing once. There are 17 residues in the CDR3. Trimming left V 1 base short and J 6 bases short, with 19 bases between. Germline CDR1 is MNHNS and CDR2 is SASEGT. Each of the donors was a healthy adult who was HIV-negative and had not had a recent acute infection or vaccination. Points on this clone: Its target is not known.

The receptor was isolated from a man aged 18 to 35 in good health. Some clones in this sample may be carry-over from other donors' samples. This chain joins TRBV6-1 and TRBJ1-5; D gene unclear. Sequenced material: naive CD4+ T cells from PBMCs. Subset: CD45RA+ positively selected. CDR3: CASSEGVSGLSFQPQHF. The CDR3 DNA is TGTGCCAGCAGTGAAGGGGTAAGCGGCCTCAGTTTTCAGCCCCAGCATTTT.